This T cell receptor (beta chain) was sequenced in a study of siplizumab effects on memory and regulatory T cells. Study-wide points: There were only a minor fraction of alloreactive clones that mapped to unstimulated subsets. Confirmation that proliferating Tregs from siplizumab cultures had suppressive function was not obtained. Roughly 80-96% of proliferating CD4+ or CD8+ clones lacked an assignable naive or memory phenotype. Mean Treg-derived proportions of mappable alloreactive CD4+ clones were roughly 69% for siplizumab and 25% to 30% for controls.

Points on this clone: Its matching antigen is unknown.

V lost 0 bases, J lost 4 bases, and 7 bases lay in between. The CDR3 has 14 residues. Germline lookup yields CDR1 SGHRS and CDR2 YFSETQ. The protocol was immunoSEQ multiplex PCR, while the TCRdb copy is restricted to in-frame clones and leaves out a portion. The sample has 75,000 to 95,000 clones, approximately 90% seen once. V is TRBV5-1 and J is TRBJ2-2, with a possible D match to TRBD2 (5 bases). Material: CD4+ T cells sorted from blood. The TCR originated in a human donor in good health. CDR3 DNA: TGCGCCAGCAGCTTGGACGCGGGCACCGGGGAGCTGTTTTTT. This codes for CASSLDAGTGELFF.